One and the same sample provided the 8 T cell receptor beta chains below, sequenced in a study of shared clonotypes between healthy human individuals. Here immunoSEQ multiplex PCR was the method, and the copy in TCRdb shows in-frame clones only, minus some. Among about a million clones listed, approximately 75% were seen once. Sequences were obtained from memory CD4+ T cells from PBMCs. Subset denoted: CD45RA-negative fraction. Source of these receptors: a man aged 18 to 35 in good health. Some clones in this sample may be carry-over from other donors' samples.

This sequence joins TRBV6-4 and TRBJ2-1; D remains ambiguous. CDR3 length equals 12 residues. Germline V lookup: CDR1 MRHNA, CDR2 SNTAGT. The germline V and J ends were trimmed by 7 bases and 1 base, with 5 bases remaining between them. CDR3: CASIRSYNEQFF. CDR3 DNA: TGTGCCAGCATCCGTTCCTACAATGAGCAGTTCTTC.

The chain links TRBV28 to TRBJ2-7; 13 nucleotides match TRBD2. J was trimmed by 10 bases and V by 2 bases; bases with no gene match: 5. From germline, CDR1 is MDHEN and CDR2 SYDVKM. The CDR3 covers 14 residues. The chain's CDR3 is CASSLTGLAGRQYF. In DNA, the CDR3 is TGTGCCAGCAGTTTAACGGGACTAGCGGGGAGACAGTACTTC. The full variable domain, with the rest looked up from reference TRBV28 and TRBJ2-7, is DVKVTQSSRYLVKRTGEKVFLECVQDMDHENMFWYRQDPGLGLRLIYFSYDVKMKEKGDIPEGYSVSREKKERFSLILESASTNQTSMYLCASSLTGLAGRQYFGPGTRLTVT.

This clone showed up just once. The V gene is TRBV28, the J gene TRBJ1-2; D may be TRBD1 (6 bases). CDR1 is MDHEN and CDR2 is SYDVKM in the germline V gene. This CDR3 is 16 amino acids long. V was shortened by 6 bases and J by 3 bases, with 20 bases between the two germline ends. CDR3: CASRGPQGRGYYGYTF. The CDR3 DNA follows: TGTGCCAGCAGGGGTCCACAGGGACGGGGTTACTATGGCTACACCTTC.

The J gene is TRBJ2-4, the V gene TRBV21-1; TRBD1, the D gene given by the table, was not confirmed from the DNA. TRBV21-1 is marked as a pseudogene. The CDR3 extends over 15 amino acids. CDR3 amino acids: CASKWGSRGKNIQYF. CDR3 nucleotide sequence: TGTGCCAGCAAGTGGGGTAGCAGGGGCAAAAACATTCAGTACTTC.

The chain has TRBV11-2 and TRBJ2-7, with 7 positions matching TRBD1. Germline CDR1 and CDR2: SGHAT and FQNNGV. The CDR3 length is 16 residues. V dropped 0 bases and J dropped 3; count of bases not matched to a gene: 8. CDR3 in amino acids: CASSLEPGGVIYEQYF. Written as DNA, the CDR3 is TGTGCCAGCAGCTTAGAACCAGGGGGAGTAATCTACGAGCAGTACTTC. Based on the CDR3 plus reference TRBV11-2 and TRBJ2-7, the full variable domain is EAGVAQSPRYKIIEKRQSVAFWCNPISGHATLYWYQQILGQGPKLLIQFQNNGVVDDSQLPKDRFSAERLKGVDSTLKIQPAKLEDSAVYLCASSLEPGGVIYEQYFGPGTRLTVT.

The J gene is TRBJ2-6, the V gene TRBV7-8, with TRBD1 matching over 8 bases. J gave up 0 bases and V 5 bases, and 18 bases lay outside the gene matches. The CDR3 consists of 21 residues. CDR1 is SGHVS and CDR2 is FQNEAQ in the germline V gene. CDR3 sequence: CASSLLHGSQGALSGANVLTF. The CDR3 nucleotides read TGTGCCAGCAGCCTTCTTCACGGCTCCCAGGGGGCACTCTCTGGGGCCAACGTCCTGACTTTC.

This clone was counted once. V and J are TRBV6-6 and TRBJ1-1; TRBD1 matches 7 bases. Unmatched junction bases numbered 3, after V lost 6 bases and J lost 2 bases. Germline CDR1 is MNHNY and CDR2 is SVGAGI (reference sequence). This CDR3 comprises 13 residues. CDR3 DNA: TGTGCCAGCAGGTGGGACAGAAACACTGAAGCTTTCTTT. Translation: CASRWDRNTEAFF.

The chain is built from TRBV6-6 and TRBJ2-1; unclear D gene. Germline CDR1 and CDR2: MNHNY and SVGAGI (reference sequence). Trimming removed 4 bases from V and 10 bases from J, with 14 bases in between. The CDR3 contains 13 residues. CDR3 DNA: TGTGCCAGCAGTTCCAGAAACGGAGAGGAGCAGTTCTTC. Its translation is CASSSRNGEEQFF.